Sequencing of this T cell receptor (beta chain) was carried out in a study of cytotoxic CD8 clonotypes in ibrutinib-treated CLL. Turning to the study itself: Researchers reported more than nine relapsed/refractory and over 14 treatment-naive patients, around 17 of them IGHV unmutated. Study-wide results and limits: Private clonotypes, not public ones, expanded at ibrutinib response. Baseline clonality was higher than in age-matched healthy donors and moved in step with circulating CD8+ T-cell counts.

As concerns this clone: Its antigen is as yet unknown.

Sequenced by immunoSEQ multiplex PCR; TCRdb stores in-frame clones only, minus some. The table shows under 200,000 clones, with approximately 77% occurring only once. The V end lost 5 bases, the J end lost 2 bases, and 12 bases lay between the germline ends. Germline V lookup: CDR1 SGHTA, CDR2 FQGTGA. This CDR3 region has 14 residues. The sequencing used PBMCs, collected after 12 months of ibrutinib treatment. The receptor was derived from a human donor with chronic lymphocytic leukemia. The chain combines TRBV7-3 with TRBJ1-1, with a weak D call TRBD1 (5 bases). The CDR3 region is CASSSGRGNTEAFF. DNA for the CDR3: TGTGCCAGCAGCAGCGGGAGGGGTAACACTGAAGCTTTCTTT.